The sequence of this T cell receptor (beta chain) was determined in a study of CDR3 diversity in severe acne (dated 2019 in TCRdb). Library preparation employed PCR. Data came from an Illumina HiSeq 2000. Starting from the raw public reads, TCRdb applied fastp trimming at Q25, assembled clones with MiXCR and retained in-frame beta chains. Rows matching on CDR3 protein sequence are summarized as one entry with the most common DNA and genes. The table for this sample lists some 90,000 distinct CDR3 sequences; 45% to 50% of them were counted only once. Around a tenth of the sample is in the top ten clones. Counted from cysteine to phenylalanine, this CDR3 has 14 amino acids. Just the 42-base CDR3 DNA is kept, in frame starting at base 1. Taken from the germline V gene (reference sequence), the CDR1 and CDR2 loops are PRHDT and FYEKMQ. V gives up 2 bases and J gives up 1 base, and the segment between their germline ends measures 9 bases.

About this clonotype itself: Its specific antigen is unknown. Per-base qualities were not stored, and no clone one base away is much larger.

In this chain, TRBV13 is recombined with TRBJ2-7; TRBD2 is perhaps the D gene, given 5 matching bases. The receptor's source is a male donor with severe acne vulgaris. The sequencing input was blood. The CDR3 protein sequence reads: CASSLPGGSYEQYF. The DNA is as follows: TGTGCCAGCAGCTTACCCGGAGGATCCTACGAGCAGTACTTC.